The 10 T cell receptor beta chains in this list originate from one sample, sequenced in a study of tumor-infiltrating lymphocytes in primary liver carcinoma (dated by TCRdb to about 2017). Blood RNA was extracted from unsorted whole blood with TRIzol reagent; germline DNA came from the DNeasy Blood & Tissue kit. Sequencing relied on an Illumina HiSeq 2500. TCRbeta-specific cDNA was reverse-transcribed from about 500 ng total RNA using a constant-region primer and ProtoScript II reverse transcriptase. Three nested multiplex PCR rounds, following a slightly modified ARM-PCR procedure, were used to build the TCRbeta libraries. Each of the first two PCR rounds ran for approximately 10 cycles and used multiplex TRBV1-TRBV30 forward primers together with a Cbeta reverse primer. In TCRdb, the public reads were trimmed at Q25 with fastp and aligned with MiXCR, with productive beta chains retained. Every CDR3 protein is listed once, alongside the most common genes and DNA of its rows. For this sample the table gives about 200,000 distinct CDR3 sequences, of which almost 65% were detected only once. Roughly 7% of the sample lies in the top ten.

Sequenced: peripheral blood. The source of these receptors is a woman aged 60-75 years with primary liver carcinoma and hepatitis B virus infection.

Regarding this clonotype: This sequence may be a read error, since a much larger clone differs from it by one base. The CDR3 nucleotides are TGTACCAGCAGCCCCAGGTTTCGGTATGAGACCCAGTACTTC. It encodes CTSSPRFRYETQYF. The genes are TRBV7-9 and TRBJ2-5; D ambiguous. CDR3 length: 14 residues. The germline V gene has CDR1 SEHNR and CDR2 FQNEAQ (reference sequence).

This clonotype was seen just once. The rearrangement links TRBV12-3 or TRBV12-4 to TRBJ2-2; TRBD2 matches 12 bases. This CDR3 spans 17 amino acids. V trimming: 7 bases; J trimming: 6 bases; junction bases outside the gene matches: 12. CDR3 bases: TGTGCCAGCATGCCAGGGACTAGCGGGTCCCTGCCCGGGGAGCTGTTTTTT. This sequence encodes CASMPGTSGSLPGELFF.

This clonotype appeared once. One junction end disagrees with the germline gene, perhaps due to a read error. The J gene is TRBJ2-5, the V gene TRBV29-1; D uncertain. The CDR3 is 13 residues long. CDR1 is SQVTM and CDR2 is ANQGSEA in the germline V gene. The CDR3 sequence: CSVSDGDHETQYF. The DNA of the CDR3 is TGCAGCGTGTCGGACGGAGACCACGAGACCCAGTACTTC.

The genes are TRBV7-9 and TRBJ2-4; the D gene could be TRBD1 or TRBD2 (6 bases each). Per germline, CDR1 SEHNR and CDR2 FQNEAQ (reference sequence). CDR3 length: 15 amino acids. Trimming shortened V by 4 bases and J by 2 bases, and 12 bases separated the two germline ends. The CDR3 spells CASSSGGGPKNIQYF. CDR3 in DNA: TGTGCCAGCAGCTCGGGTGGGGGGCCCAAAAACATTCAGTACTTC.

Comments on this clonotype: A read error may explain this, as a much larger clone is one base away. The conserved closing phenylalanine or tryptophan is absent in this CDR3, likely reflecting a read error. The chain uses TRBV10-3 and TRBJ2-1; TRBD2 matches at 16 bases. This CDR3 is 15 amino acids long. Trimming took 10 bases from V and 12 from J; bases not matched to a gene: 12. CDR1 is ENHRY and CDR2 is SYGVKD in the germline V gene. CDR3 DNA sequence: TGTGCCAGCGACGAACCGGGACTAGCGGGAGGGAGGCAGTTCTCC. Encoded protein: CASDEPGLAGGRQFS.

Details on this clonotype: A much larger clonotype is one base distant, so this may be a read error. The chain's CDR3 is CASSCLRDQSGHEQFF. CDR3 bases: TGTGCCAGCAGTTGTCTCCGGGATCAAAGTGGCCATGAGCAGTTCTTC. The rearrangement links TRBV6-5 to TRBJ2-1, with D maybe TRBD2 (5 bases). V was pared by 4 bases and J by 8 bases, with 21 bases between. This CDR3 comprises 16 residues. Germline CDR1 and CDR2: MNHEY and SVGAGI.

As for this clonotype: Since a much larger clone is just one base distant, this may be a read error. V usage is TRBV7-9 and J usage is TRBJ2-3, with 9 bases that match TRBD2. Looked up from germline, CDR1 is SEHNR and CDR2 is FQNEAQ (reference sequence). This CDR3 is built from 14 residues. CDR3: CASSWGLAGDAQYF. CDR3 nucleotide sequence: TGTGCCAGCAGCTGGGGACTAGCTGGAGATGCGCAGTATTTT.

Details on this clonotype: This sequence may be a read error, since a much larger clone differs from it by one base. The chain recombines TRBV6-5 with TRBJ2-5; D is undetermined. Near its end, the DNA agrees better with TRBJ2-1, so the J call may be wrong. CDR1 and CDR2 (germline): MNHEY, SVGAGI. This CDR3 contains 14 residues. The CDR3 region has the DNA TGTGCCAGCAGGCCGCCGGCCTCTCAAGAGACCCAGTTCTTC. Residues: CASRPPASQETQFF.

This clonotype was seen a few times. V gene TRBV28 combines with J gene TRBJ2-6; D remains unclear. Trimming left V 0 bases short and J 0 bases short, with 3 bases between. The CDR3 has 15 amino acids. Germline CDR1 and CDR2: MDHEN and SYDVKM. The CDR3 reads CASSLWPSGANVLTF. CDR3 nucleotide sequence: TGTGCCAGCAGTTTATGGCCCTCTGGGGCCAACGTCCTGACTTTC.

With regard to this clonotype: This sequence may be a read error, since a much larger clone differs from it by one base. The genes are TRBV6-6 and TRBJ2-7; the D is unclear. The CDR3 runs to 14 residues. CDR1 is MNHNY, CDR2 SVGAGI, per germline (reference sequence). The CDR3 reads CARSYSQGTYEQYF. CDR3 in DNA: TGTGCCAGGAGTTACTCGCAAGGGACCTACGAGCAGTACTTC.